Listed below are T cell receptor beta chains from one sample, sequenced in a study of human T cells and chemical hapten exposure. A single record per CDR3 protein comes from TCRdb applying MiXCR to the RACE reads. The sample contains under 100,000 distinct CDR3 sequences, 8.5% of which appear only once. This specimen was whole blood, taken in connection with sensitization to the hapten diphenylcyclopropenone (DPC). The receptors come from a man in his forties with alopecia areata. Some clones in this sample may be carry-over from other donors' samples. CDR3s include the opening cysteine and the closing phenylalanine or tryptophan. Clone sizes are given selectively: once, few, many, or a class where the clone is expanded.

CDR3 protein,V gene,J gene,clone size
CSVGGAGGPADTQYF,TRBV29-1,TRBJ2-3,many
CASSPGTGIIYEQFF,TRBV5-4,TRBJ2-1,-
CASSRDSYYGYTF,TRBV5-8,TRBJ1-2,many
CASSSQGARTDTQYF,TRBV18,TRBJ2-3,-
CSAGQENTEAFF,TRBV29-1,TRBJ1-1,-
CASSQAGAPINEQFF,TRBV3-1,TRBJ2-1,many
CATRGTSGNTGELFF,TRBV24-1,TRBJ2-2,few
CASSFRGGEQFF,TRBV7-2,TRBJ2-1,-
CSVEFASNQPQHF,TRBV29-1,TRBJ1-5,few
CASSLQGYYGYTF,TRBV13,TRBJ1-2,-
CASSTPGHGANVLTF,TRBV21-1,TRBJ2-6,few
CASSENAGGGEQFF,TRBV10-2,TRBJ2-1,-
CASSLAGRTGANVLTF,TRBV5-1,TRBJ2-6,-
CSVAAGGPSGEQFF,TRBV29-1,TRBJ2-1,few
CSVENILGNEQYF,TRBV29-1,TRBJ2-7,-
CASTTPGLARGETQYF,TRBV6-1,TRBJ2-5,-
CASRGGPQETQYF,TRBV7-7,TRBJ2-5,-
CSAGDNEQFF,TRBV29-1,TRBJ2-1,many
CASSSTGTGLMETQYF,TRBV7-3,TRBJ2-5,few
CASSLGGTNTEAFF,TRBV11-2,TRBJ1-1,few
CSVEDGAKTQYF,TRBV29-1,TRBJ2-5,few
CASRTWTGSLRSPLHF,TRBV28,TRBJ1-6,-
CASSLSTDLGYTF,TRBV7-2,TRBJ1-2,-
CASSADRGLAGSYNEQFF,TRBV28,TRBJ2-1,-
CASSSTSNRVLGYTF,TRBV6-2/TRBV6-3,TRBJ1-2,many
CASSLASRLAFGELFF,TRBV12-3/TRBV12-4,TRBJ2-2,few
CASSPYEADTQYF,TRBV27,TRBJ2-3,-
CSAQLGRGDTQYF,TRBV29-1,TRBJ2-3,many
CASSFQGDEKLFF,TRBV7-9,TRBJ1-4,-
CATSDPGQGREAFF,TRBV24-1,TRBJ1-1,few
CASSPGLRAKGTEAFF,TRBV12-3/TRBV12-4,TRBJ1-1,many
CSARDSPTDTQYF,TRBV20-1,TRBJ2-3,many
CASSSTSRNYEQYF,TRBV5-1,TRBJ2-7,-
CSVEPGVSTEAFF,TRBV29-1,TRBJ1-1,many
CASSLGPGSSEAFF,TRBV5-1,TRBJ1-1,-
CASSFRQVWDEQYF,TRBV6-5,TRBJ2-7,many
CASSWISGRTDTQYF,TRBV27,TRBJ2-3,few
CASSPRRETGDYGYTF,TRBV7-8,TRBJ1-2,many
CSATGRARYEQYF,TRBV20-1,TRBJ2-7,many